This TCR beta chain was retrieved from a study of human T cells and chemical hapten exposure. The library gave individual cDNA molecules unique molecular identifiers. Per the authors' pipeline: Samples held a median of roughly 100,000 TCRs, range about 20,000–690,600. MiXCR was run by TCRdb on the 5' RACE reads, yielding one entry per CDR3 protein. TCRdb, not the authors, supplied the V and J calls. The profile shows roughly 81,000 distinct CDR3 sequences, approximately 7.7% of them singletons. J gave up 5 bases and V 4 bases, and 5 bases lay outside the gene matches. The CDR3 covers 14 residues. The V gene's germline CDR1 is LGHDT and CDR2 YNNKEL (reference sequence). Study-wide results and caveats: High-frequency TCRs, those above 1 in 1000, stayed the same after DPC sensitization.

This clonotype was counted a few times. What it binds is unknown. Unfractionated whole blood yielded total RNA. V is TRBV3-1 and J is TRBJ2-3; 8 bases line up with TRBD1. This receptor was taken from a male donor in good health. The CDR3 is CASSRAGGEDTQYF. CDR3 in DNA: TGTGCCAGCAGCCGGGCAGGGGGCGAAGATACGCAGTATTTT.